This T cell receptor beta chain was sequenced in a study of post-analysis software for immune sequencing data. Included in the TCR beta cDNA libraries were unique molecular identifiers. TCRdb called the PCR reads again in MiXCR, with one record for every CDR3 protein. The sample carries about 800,000 distinct CDR3 sequences, around 27% recorded once. Details on this clonotype: The antigen remains undetermined. Its ends do not fully match the called genes, so a read error is possible.

Study-wide points: Relative to controls, patients with multiple sclerosis showed significantly lower normalized Chao1 diversity.

The sequenced sample was blood. The receptor comes from a girl under 18 with multiple sclerosis.

The CDR3 region is CSGRTQETRYF. CDR3 in DNA: TGCAGTGGGAGGACCCAAGAGACCCGGTACTTC. The chain couples TRBV20-1 to TRBJ2-5; D may be TRBD2 (5 bases). Germline loops: CDR1 DFQATT, CDR2 SNEGSKA (reference sequence). CDR3 length equals 11 residues.